This T cell receptor (beta chain) was captured by sequencing in a study of OX40 agonist ivuxolimab in advanced cancers. The overall study: Patients were dosed intravenously with ivuxolimab at 0.01 to 10 mg/kg every 2 weeks.

V lost 3 bases and J lost 9; bases outside the gene matches: 9. CDR1 is MNHEY, CDR2 SMNVEV, per germline (reference sequence). The CDR3 is made up of 16 amino acids. Overall study results and limits: Some of the nonresponding patients also showed low levels of normalized T-cell clonal expansion.

For this clone: Its antigen is currently unknown.

Measured with immunoSEQ multiplex PCR; TCRdb has only the in-frame clones, and not every one. The repertoire includes around 51,000 clones, 88% of them detected once, and roughly 3.6% sits in the top ten. The TCR comes from an adult with an advanced solid tumor such as melanoma, head and neck, liver or kidney cancer. V and J are TRBV27 and TRBJ2-3, with TRBD2 identical over 13 bases. The sample in question was CD4+ or CD8+ T cells sorted from blood, obtained in a trial of the OX40 agonist ivuxolimab. In nucleotides, the CDR3 is TGTGCCAGCAGTTTTTCAGGACTAGCGGGAGAAAGGACGCAGTATTTT. It is translated as CASSFSGLAGERTQYF.